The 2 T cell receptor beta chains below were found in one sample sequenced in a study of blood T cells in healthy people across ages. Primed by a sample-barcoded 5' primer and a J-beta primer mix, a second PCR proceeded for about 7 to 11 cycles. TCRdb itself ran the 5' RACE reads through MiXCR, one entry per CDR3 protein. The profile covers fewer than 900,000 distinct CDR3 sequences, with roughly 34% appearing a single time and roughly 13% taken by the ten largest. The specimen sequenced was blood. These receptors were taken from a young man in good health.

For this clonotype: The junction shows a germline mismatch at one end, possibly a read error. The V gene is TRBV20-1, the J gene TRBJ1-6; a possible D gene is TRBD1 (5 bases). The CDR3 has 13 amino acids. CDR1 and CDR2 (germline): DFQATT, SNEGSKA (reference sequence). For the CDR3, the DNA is TGCAGTACTAGTTTAGGCAGGGATTCACCCCTCCACTTT. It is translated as CSTSLGRDSPLHF.

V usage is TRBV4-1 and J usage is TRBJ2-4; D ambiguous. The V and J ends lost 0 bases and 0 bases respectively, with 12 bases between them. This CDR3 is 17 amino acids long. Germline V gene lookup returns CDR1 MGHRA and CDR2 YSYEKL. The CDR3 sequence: CASSQDLKGLAKNIQYF. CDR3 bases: TGCGCCAGCAGCCAAGATCTAAAGGGATTAGCCAAAAACATTCAGTACTTC.